Shown below are 20 T cell receptor beta chains from a single sample sequenced in a study of shared clonotypes between healthy human individuals. Clones were sequenced by immunoSEQ multiplex PCR, and TCRdb holds only the in-frame ones, with some missing. The sample consists of about 1.5 million clones, around 98% of them appearing once. Specimen: naive CD4+ T cells sorted from blood. Subset: CD45RA+ positively selected. The receptors come from a man aged 25-45 years in good health.

Concerning this clone: This sample includes further DNA sequences coding for the same CDR3. The V gene is TRBV9, the J gene TRBJ2-3; TRBD2 is a possible D gene (5 bases). CDR1 SGDLS and CDR2 YYNGEE come from the germline V gene. There are 14 residues in the CDR3. V was shortened by 2 bases and J by 5 bases, with 12 bases between the two germline ends. CDR3 coding DNA: TGTGCCAGCAGCGTTGGACCCGGAGGAGATACGCAGTATTTT. Residues: CASSVGPGGDTQYF.

The J gene is TRBJ2-1, the V gene TRBV15; D call uncertain. Germline-derived CDR1 and CDR2 are LNHNV and YYDKDF (reference sequence). V shed 3 bases and J shed 6 bases, with 12 bases lying between them. The CDR3 runs to 14 residues. The CDR3 spells CATSSSGVLNEQFF. CDR3 nucleotide sequence: TGTGCCACCAGCAGTTCTGGGGTACTCAATGAGCAGTTCTTC.

The V and J genes are TRBV30 and TRBJ2-4; the D is unclear. V dropped 5 bases and J dropped 2 bases, with 4 bases sitting between them. Germline loops: CDR1 GTSNPN, CDR2 SVGIG (reference sequence). This CDR3 comprises 11 residues. Written as DNA, the CDR3 is TGTGCCTGGGAGTCCAAAAACATTCAGTACTTC. Protein product: CAWESKNIQYF.

J is TRBJ2-1 and V is TRBV5-1; TRBD2 agrees at 10 bases. The CDR3 runs to 20 residues. V gave up 4 bases and J gave up 0 bases; unmatched junction bases: 16. Per the germline V gene, CDR1 is SGHRS and CDR2 is YFSETQ. CDR3 sequence: CASSPLLGSGRLSSYNEQFF. Written as DNA, the CDR3 is TGCGCCAGCAGCCCCCTCCTAGGTAGCGGGAGGCTGAGCTCCTACAATGAGCAGTTCTTC.

This chain connects TRBV4-3 to TRBJ2-1; 7 positions agree with TRBD2. CDR1 is LGHNA and CDR2 is YSLEER in the germline V gene. The CDR3 runs 15 residues. V gave up 0 bases and J gave up 3 bases; unmatched junction bases: 2. For the CDR3, the DNA is TGCGCCAGCAGCCAAGAAGGACTAGACTACAATGAGCAGTTCTTC. Residues: CASSQEGLDYNEQFF.

This chain joins TRBV6-1 and TRBJ2-7, with TRBD2 identical over 10 bases. Germline CDR1 MNHNS, CDR2 SASEGT. Germline trimming cut 8 bases from V and 6 bases from J; bases unmatched to any gene: 10. The CDR3 totals 14 residues. CDR3 residues: CASGILAGEGEQYF. The CDR3 nucleotides are TGTGCCAGCGGTATTCTAGCGGGAGAAGGCGAGCAGTACTTC.

The chain combines TRBV19 with TRBJ2-4; TRBD2 agrees at 10 bases. CDR1 is LNHDA and CDR2 is SQIVND in the germline V gene (reference sequence). The CDR3 spans 17 residues. V lost 5 bases to trimming and J lost 6 bases; unmatched junction nucleotides: 13. Here the CDR3 DNA reads TGTGCCAGTAGTGGTCTAGCGGGGGCCCTTTTCTCAAACATTCAGTACTTC. This encodes CASSGLAGALFSNIQYF.

The chain carries TRBV6-5 and TRBJ1-3; the D gene is possibly TRBD1 (6 bases). The germline gives CDR1 MNHEY, CDR2 SVGAGI. The CDR3 has 15 residues. With 6 bases removed from V and 0 bases from J, the gap between germline ends came to 12 bases. The CDR3: CASRKRGSSGNTIYF. CDR3 bases: TGTGCCAGCAGAAAAAGGGGGAGCTCTGGAAACACCATATATTTT.

The chain uses TRBV19 and TRBJ2-7; D perhaps matches TRBD2 (6 bases). This CDR3 has 14 amino acids. Trimming shortened V by 8 bases and J by 0 bases, and 14 bases separated the two germline ends. Germline V gives CDR1 LNHDA, CDR2 SQIVND (reference sequence). In DNA, the CDR3 is TGTGCCAGTCGGCCCCGGGAGTTCTCCTACGAGCAGTACTTC. Protein sequence: CASRPREFSYEQYF.

CDR3 sequence: CSAGVLNSNYGYTF. The CDR3 DNA follows: TGCAGCGCCGGGGTCCTCAATTCTAACTATGGCTACACCTTC. The V call is TRBV29-1, the J call TRBJ1-2; D not resolved. CDR1 and CDR2 (germline): SQVTM, ANQGSEA. Trimming pared 7 bases from V and 0 bases from J, leaving 15 bases between. This CDR3 has 14 amino acids.

The chain links TRBV9 to TRBJ1-4; 9 bases are a match to TRBD1. V shed 3 bases, J shed 2 bases, and the junction held 2 bases outside the gene matches. The CDR3 totals 15 residues. Germline CDR1 is SGDLS and CDR2 is YYNGEE. The CDR3 protein is CASSDTGGTNEKLFF. CDR3 DNA: TGTGCCAGCAGCGACACAGGGGGCACTAATGAAAAACTGTTTTTT.

The chain recombines TRBV25-1 with TRBJ1-5; no firm D call. Deletions cut 8 bases from V and 9 bases from J, with 14 bases between. The V gene's germline CDR1 is MGHDK and CDR2 SYGVNS. This CDR3 has 12 amino acids. The DNA for the CDR3 is TGTGCCAGCCAGGTATCCTCAGGGCCCCAGCATTTT. It specifies CASQVSSGPQHF.

This rearrangement joins TRBV20-1 to TRBJ1-2, with 9 nucleotides matching TRBD1. V shed 6 bases and J 8 bases; nucleotides not matched to a gene: 4. In germline, CDR1 is DFQATT, CDR2 SNEGSKA (reference sequence). The CDR3 spans 11 residues. The CDR3 loop reads CSARTGEGYTF. CDR3 nucleotides: TGCAGTGCACGGACAGGGGAAGGCTACACCTTC.

The chain links TRBV29-1 to TRBJ2-1; D perhaps matches TRBD2 (5 bases). From germline, CDR1 is SQVTM and CDR2 ANQGSEA. With 4 bases removed from V and 0 bases from J, the gap between germline ends came to 13 bases. The CDR3 length is 15 residues. The CDR3 spells CSVGSSDHSYNEQFF. In nucleotides, the CDR3 is TGCAGCGTTGGGAGTAGCGATCACTCCTACAATGAGCAGTTCTTC.

The rearrangement joins TRBV11-3 to TRBJ2-4; 8 positions match TRBD2. The CDR3 has 15 residues. The germline V gene has CDR1 SGHNT and CDR2 YENEEA. With 1 base clipped from V and 4 bases from J, the junction kept 3 bases outside the gene matches. For the CDR3, the DNA is TGTGCCAGCAGCTTAGGCACTAGCGGAAAAAACATTCAGTACTTC. Amino acid sequence: CASSLGTSGKNIQYF.

This chain uses TRBV29-1 with TRBJ2-5, with D possibly being TRBD2 (6 bases). Germline V gene sequence: CDR1 SQVTM, CDR2 ANQGSEA. Trimming took 2 bases from V and 1 from J, leaving 11 bases between them. The CDR3 is made up of 14 amino acids. CDR3 in amino acids: CSVEMVSGQETQYF. The CDR3 coding sequence is TGCAGCGTTGAAATGGTTAGCGGCCAAGAGACCCAGTACTTC. Variable domain in full (rest from reference TRBV29-1 and TRBJ2-5): SAVISQKPSRDICQRGTSLTIQCQVDSQVTMMFWYRQQPGQSLTLIATANQGSEATYESGFVIDKFPISRPNLTFSTLTVSNMSPEDSSIYLCSVEMVSGQETQYFGPGTRLLVL.

This clone has just one count. The rearrangement uses TRBV7-2 and TRBJ2-1, with unresolved D. The CDR3 runs to 13 residues. The ends were cut back, 3 bases at V and 2 bases at J, with 5 bases in the middle. CDR1 SGHTA and CDR2 FQGNSA come from the germline V gene. The CDR3 DNA reads TGTGCCAGCAGCTTGCCTGCCTACAATGAGCAGTTCTTC. Translation gives CASSLPAYNEQFF. Supplemented by reference TRBV7-2 and TRBJ2-1, the full variable domain reads GAGVSQSPSNKVTEKGKDVELRCDPISGHTALYWYRQSLGQGLEFLIYFQGNSAPDKSGLPSDRFSAERTGGSVSTLTIQRTQQEDSAVYLCASSLPAYNEQFFGPGTRLTVL.

The J gene is TRBJ2-7, the V gene TRBV7-2; no clear D. V was shortened by 2 bases and J by 1 base, with 12 bases between the two germline ends. The germline CDR1 and CDR2 sequences are SGHTA and FQGNSA. The CDR3 length is 15 residues. This CDR3 is CASSLLFGSSYEQYF. In DNA form, the CDR3 reads TGTGCCAGCAGCTTACTATTCGGCTCATCCTACGAGCAGTACTTC.

The V and J genes are TRBV6-6 and TRBJ1-1, with TRBD1 matching over 11 bases. CDR1 is MNHNY and CDR2 is SVGAGI in the germline V gene (reference sequence). This CDR3 comprises 15 residues. The J segment lost 3 bases and the V segment lost 5 bases, leaving 5 bases of the junction unmatched. The CDR3 coding sequence is TGTGCCAGCAGTACCCGGACAGGGGGCTACACTGAAGCTTTCTTT. Its translation: CASSTRTGGYTEAFF.

The rearrangement links TRBV7-8 to TRBJ2-3; D gene uncertain. The length of the CDR3 is 15 residues. Germline V gene sequence: CDR1 SGHVS, CDR2 FQNEAQ. V lost 1 base, J lost 6 bases, and 14 bases lay in between. The CDR3: CASSLGPRGGDTQYF. The CDR3 DNA is TGTGCCAGCAGCTTAGGACCCCGTGGTGGTGATACGCAGTATTTT. Based on the CDR3 plus reference TRBV7-8 and TRBJ2-3, the full variable domain is GAGVSQSPRYKVAKRGQDVALRCDPISGHVSLFWYQQALGQGPEFLTYFQNEAQLDKSGLPSDRFFAERPEGSVSTLKIQRTQQEDSAVYLCASSLGPRGGDTQYFGPGTRLTVL.